The clone carrying this TCR beta chain is a singleton in its sample. The sample belongs to a study of cytomegalovirus exposure and HLA in healthy donors. J lost 3 bases, V lost 4 bases, and 3 bases had no gene match. Germline V gene sequence: CDR1 SGHVS, CDR2 FNYEAQ. This CDR3 is 15 amino acids long. Here immunoSEQ multiplex PCR was the method, and the copy in TCRdb shows in-frame clones only, minus some. The table includes a few hundred thousand clones, less than 90% detected once. This TCR came from a man aged 18 to 30 in good health and CMV-seropositive. This chain uses TRBV7-6 with TRBJ2-7, with TRBD2 matching over 13 bases. Sequencing was performed on PBMCs. CDR3 sequence reads: CASSSGTSGIYEQYF. DNA of the CDR3: TGTGCCAGCAGCTCCGGGACTAGCGGGATCTACGAGCAGTACTTC. Together with reference TRBV7-6 and TRBJ2-7, the CDR3 gives the full variable domain: GAGVSQSPRYKVTKRGQDVALRCDPISGHVSLYWYRQALGQGPEFLTYFNYEAQQDKSGLPNDRFSAERPEGSISTLTIQRTEQRDSAMYRCASSSGTSGIYEQYFGPGTRLTVT.